The 13 T cell receptor beta chains below come from one sample, sequenced in a study of T cell repertoires in cytomegalovirus infection. TCRdb fed the reads into MiXCR, producing one record per CDR3 protein. The sample has 230,000 or so distinct CDR3 sequences, 17% seen once. Sequencing was performed on CD8+ T cells from PBMCs. The receptors here all came from a human donor in good health (CMV status not recorded). Some clones in this sample may be carry-over from other donors' samples.

This chain uses TRBV20-1 with TRBJ1-2; D remains unclear. With 3 bases removed from V and 3 bases from J, the gap between germline ends came to 8 bases. Germline CDR1 and CDR2: DFQATT and SNEGSKA (reference sequence). The CDR3 covers 12 residues. The CDR3 coding sequence is TGCAGTGCTAGCCTTTTTCACTATGGCTACACCTTC. Protein sequence: CSASLFHYGYTF.

This clonotype was counted between two and nine times. This chain links TRBV13 with TRBJ1-1; TRBD1 agrees at 9 bases. Germline CDR1 PRHDT, CDR2 FYEKMQ (reference sequence). The CDR3 has 17 amino acids. V was clipped by 1 base and J by 0 bases; unmatched bases: 6. The CDR3, as DNA: TGTGCCAGCAGCTTAGAAGACAGGGGGGCACTGAACACTGAAGCTTTCTTT. Its protein is CASSLEDRGALNTEAFF.

This clonotype was detected many times. The rearrangement links TRBV20-1 to TRBJ2-1; TRBD2 aligns across 9 bases. Germline V gives CDR1 DFQATT, CDR2 SNEGSKA (reference sequence). CDR3 length: 14 amino acids. The CDR3, as DNA: TGCAGCGTAGCGGGGGACAGCTCCTACAATGAGCAGTTCTTC. Protein sequence: CSVAGDSSYNEQFF.

This clonotype was seen only a few times. The chain uses TRBV25-1 and TRBJ2-5; 7 nucleotides align to TRBD2. There are 15 residues in the CDR3. Germline V gene data show CDR1 as MGHDK and CDR2 as SYGVNS. Trimming took 3 bases from V and 1 from J; bases not matched to a gene: 5. The CDR3, as DNA: TGTGCCAGCAGTGAGTCTAGCGGAGCCCAAGAGACCCAGTACTTC. It translates to CASSESSGAQETQYF.

This clonotype has at least ten counts. DNA for the CDR3: TGTGCCAGCAGCCAACTAGCGGGGGATTTCACTGAGCAGTTCTTC. It translates to CASSQLAGDFTEQFF. The chain has TRBV7-6 and TRBJ2-1, with 11 bases matching TRBD2. V dropped 5 bases and J dropped 9; count of bases not matched to a gene: 9. The CDR3 extends over 15 amino acids. Germline values: CDR1 SGHVS, CDR2 FNYEAQ.

This clonotype was counted ten times or more. The chain joins TRBV7-2 to TRBJ2-7, with D possibly being TRBD1 (5 bases). Looked up from germline, CDR1 is SGHTA and CDR2 is FQGNSA. The CDR3 length is 15 residues. The V end lost 3 bases, the J end lost 4 bases, and 16 bases lay between the germline ends. The CDR3, as DNA: TGTGCCAGCAGCTTCCAGGGCATTGGGGTGTACGAGCAGTACTTC. Its protein product is CASSFQGIGVYEQYF.

The chain couples TRBV28 to TRBJ2-5; D remains ambiguous. Trimming stripped 3 bases from V and 5 bases from J, with 7 bases between. This CDR3 is 12 amino acids long. Germline CDR1 and CDR2: MDHEN and SYDVKM. CDR3 region: CASSFRVETQYF. CDR3 sequence (DNA): TGTGCCAGCAGTTTCCGGGTGGAGACCCAGTACTTC.

The sample holds a few counts of this clonotype. This rearrangement joins TRBV20-1 to TRBJ2-1; TRBD2 aligns across 9 bases. The CDR3 is 15 amino acids. After removal of 0 bases from V and 4 bases from J, the junction contained 4 bases not matched to a gene. Germline CDR1 reads DFQATT; CDR2 reads SNEGSKA (reference sequence). Here the CDR3 DNA reads TGCAGTGCTAGAGACCGGACTAGCGTATACAATGAGCAGTTCTTC. It translates to CSARDRTSVYNEQFF.

On this clonotype: It may be a read error: a sequence one base away is much more abundant. The chain has TRBV7-3 and TRBJ1-2, with TRBD1 as a possible D gene (5 bases). Trimming removed 1 base from V and 6 bases from J, with 18 bases in between. Germline V gene sequence: CDR1 SGHTA, CDR2 FQGTGA. The CDR3 consists of 16 residues. The CDR3 loop reads CASSLMAGPLVDGYTF. The CDR3 coding sequence is TGTGCCAGCAGCTTAATGGCGGGACCCCTGGTCGATGGCTACACCTTC.

The chain couples TRBV6-8 to TRBJ1-2, with 8 nucleotides matching TRBD1. The germline V gene encodes CDR1 MNHGY and CDR2 SAAAGT. The length of the CDR3 is 14 residues. The ends lost 4 bases at V and 4 bases at J; junction bases unmatched: 5. The chain's CDR3 is CASSSSDRVYGYTF. CDR3 nucleotides: TGTGCCAGCAGTTCCTCGGACAGGGTCTATGGCTACACCTTC.

This clonotype was seen only a few times. The chain joins TRBV6-1 to TRBJ2-1; D not resolved. Germline assignment: CDR1 MNHNS and CDR2 SASEGT. The CDR3 totals 15 residues. Trimming shortened V by 7 bases and J by 2 bases, and 15 bases separated the two germline ends. For the CDR3, the DNA is TGTGCCAGCAAAGGGCCAGGCCTGACCTACAATGAGCAGTTCTTC. Translated: CASKGPGLTYNEQFF.

The chain joins TRBV19 to TRBJ2-7; TRBD1 agrees at 9 bases. Trimming cost V 8 bases and J 0 bases; bases outside gene matches: 8. CDR1 is LNHDA, CDR2 SQIVND, per germline (reference sequence). This CDR3 is 15 amino acids long. The CDR3 bases are TGTGCCAGTTCTGCTGGGACAGGGCCCTCCTACGAGCAGTACTTC. It is translated as CASSAGTGPSYEQYF. Full variable domain (remainder filled in from reference TRBV19 and TRBJ2-7): DGGITQSPKYLFRKEGQNVTLSCEQNLNHDAMYWYRQDPGQGLRLIYYSQIVNDFQKGDIAEGYSVSREKKESFPLTVTSAQKNPTAFYLCASSAGTGPSYEQYFGPGTRLTVT.

This clonotype has ten or more counts. The CDR3 DNA is TGTGCCAGCAGCCGATTGGGGACTGAAGCTTTCTTT. Its protein product is CASSRLGTEAFF. This chain uses TRBV7-2 with TRBJ1-1; D unclear. Between the trimmed V and J ends, which lost 5 bases and 5 bases, there was a span of 9 bases. The CDR3 runs to 12 residues. The germline V gene has CDR1 SGHTA and CDR2 FQGNSA.